What follows describes a single TCR beta chain. Its antigen is still unknown. This sample is part of a study of radiotherapy plus CTLA-4 blockade in lung cancer. Study in general: An objective response was seen in 15% to 20% of patients, and disease control in just over 30%. Overall study findings and caveats: With interferon-beta, early dynamics of blood T cell clones were reported to best predict response. Peripheral blood showed expansion of tumor-derived TCR clones after radiotherapy and ipilimumab.

Enrolled patients, whose metastatic non-small-cell lung cancer was chemo-refractory, received focal radiation plus CTLA-4 blockade with ipilimumab. Method: immunoSEQ multiplex PCR; TCRdb's copy keeps in-frame clones and lacks some. Of around 110,000 clones detected, about four fifths appear once; the ten largest clones hold around 3.3%. Source: peripheral blood, taken from a patient treated with radiotherapy plus ipilimumab. This sequence was found in a human donor with non-small cell lung cancer that progressed on radiotherapy plus ipilimumab. Some clones in this sample may be carry-over from other donors' samples.

The DNA for the CDR3 is TGTGCCAGTAGTCTCCAGAGGGACAGGGAGTCTCGACACTATGGCTACACCTTC. Its protein is CASSLQRDRESRHYGYTF. The chain couples TRBV19 to TRBJ1-2, with 9 bases aligning to TRBD1. The V segment lost 5 bases and the J segment 3 bases; nucleotides outside the gene matches: 16. The CDR3 runs 18 residues. Germline CDR1 and CDR2: LNHDA and SQIVND (reference sequence).